This entry lists 32 T cell receptor beta chains sequenced from one sample in a study of T cells in Graves' hyperthyroidism and ophthalmopathy. Amplification of TCR beta CDR3 regions used RNA as the template. Carried out on the TCR CDR3, a first-round RT-PCR used the HTBI primer set. TCRdb reprocessed the multiplex PCR reads via MiXCR and lists one record per CDR3 protein. In the table there are approximately 510,000 distinct CDR3 sequences, 35% to 50% of which are singletons. The sample comprised peripheral blood or thyroid tissue (not recorded which). These receptors were taken from an adult woman with Graves' disease, either hyperthyroidism or ophthalmopathy (not recorded which).

This clonotype was observed at least ten times. The chain couples TRBV2 to TRBJ2-7, with D perhaps matching TRBD2 (5 bases). The CDR3 is made up of 15 amino acids. Trimming removed 5 bases at V and 5 bases at J, with 19 bases between. CDR1 and CDR2 (germline): SNHLY, FYNNEI. The CDR3 sequence: CASSYSFGELNEQYF. CDR3 in DNA: TGTGCCAGCAGTTATTCCTTCGGGGAATTGAACGAGCAGTACTTC.

This clonotype has a count of ten or more. This rearrangement joins TRBV7-6 to TRBJ2-7, with D unclear. Germline V gene sequence: CDR1 SGHVS, CDR2 FNYEAQ. Trimming stripped 0 bases from V and 7 bases from J, with 10 bases between. The CDR3 is 13 residues long. DNA of the CDR3: TGTGCCAGCAGCTTAGCGGCGCAGGCGGAGCAGTACTTC. This encodes CASSLAAQAEQYF.

This clonotype was detected many times. The V gene is TRBV5-1, the J gene TRBJ1-4; D perhaps matches TRBD1 (5 bases). The CDR3 has 14 residues. Germline values: CDR1 SGHRS, CDR2 YFSETQ. The V and J ends lost 3 bases and 8 bases respectively, with 14 bases between them. In nucleotides, the CDR3 is TGCGCCAGCAGCTCCTCGTTAGGGGTAGAAAAACTGTTTTTT. Its protein product is CASSSSLGVEKLFF.

The table lists this clonotype with many counts. V is TRBV5-1 and J is TRBJ1-6; 7 nucleotides agree with TRBD1. Trimming cost V 3 bases and J 8 bases; bases outside gene matches: 8. This CDR3 has 15 residues. Germline values: CDR1 SGHRS, CDR2 YFSETQ. This chain's CDR3 is CASSSQGQSDSPLHF. The CDR3 nucleotides are TGCGCCAGCAGCTCACAGGGGCAGTCCGATTCACCCCTCCACTTT.

The table lists this clonotype with a few counts. The chain recombines TRBV10-3 with TRBJ2-7; TRBD2 agrees at 8 bases. The J segment lost 3 bases and the V segment lost 5 bases, leaving 6 bases of the junction unmatched. This CDR3 is built from 14 residues. The V gene's germline CDR1 is ENHRY and CDR2 SYGVKD. The CDR3 DNA follows: TGTGCCATCAGTCCCGCGGGAGGTGGCTACGAGCAGTACTTC. Residues: CAISPAGGGYEQYF.

The chain uses TRBV29-1 and TRBJ2-7; possible D gene TRBD1, 5 bases. The germline gives CDR1 SQVTM, CDR2 ANQGSEA. Trimming removed 1 base at V and 4 bases at J, with 8 bases between. This CDR3 comprises 12 residues. CDR3 protein: CSVEGTGYEQYF. CDR3 in DNA: TGCAGCGTTGAAGGCACAGGTTACGAGCAGTACTTC.

The chain recombines TRBV29-1 with TRBJ1-2; D may be TRBD1 (5 bases). CDR1 SQVTM and CDR2 ANQGSEA come from the germline V gene. This CDR3 comprises 11 residues. V was shortened by 3 bases and J by 7 bases, with 9 bases between the two germline ends. CDR3 DNA: TGCAGCGTTGAGTTTGGGGGTGGCTACACCTTC. It yields the protein CSVEFGGGYTF.

The chain uses TRBV29-1 and TRBJ2-5; 8 positions agree with TRBD1. CDR1 is SQVTM and CDR2 is ANQGSEA in the germline V gene. This CDR3 is built from 14 residues. J was trimmed by 5 bases and V by 4 bases; bases with no gene match: 9. CDR3 protein: CSVAGQGALETQYF. The CDR3 DNA follows: TGCAGCGTTGCGGGGCAGGGGGCGTTGGAGACCCAGTACTTC.

This clonotype was seen more than once but under ten times. This chain connects TRBV7-9 to TRBJ1-4; TRBD1 matches 8 bases. Germline V gene sequence: CDR1 SEHNR, CDR2 FQNEAQ (reference sequence). The CDR3 consists of 15 residues. V lost 5 bases, J lost 8 bases, and 10 bases stayed unmatched. CDR3 sequence (DNA): TGTGCCAGCAGCCCTGGCTACAGGGGGAACGAAAAACTGTTTTTT. Translating gives CASSPGYRGNEKLFF. Drawing the rest from reference TRBV7-9 and TRBJ1-4, the complete variable domain is DTGVSQNPRHKITKRGQNVTFRCDPISEHNRLYWYRQTLGQGPEFLTYFQNEAQLEKSRLLSDRFSAERPKGSFSTLEIQRTEQGDSAMYLCASSPGYRGNEKLFFGSGTQLSVL.

The sample holds a few counts of this clonotype. The chain has TRBV28 and TRBJ1-2, with 7 bases fitting TRBD1. Unmatched junction bases numbered 10, after V lost 5 bases and J lost 4 bases. CDR1 and CDR2 (germline): MDHEN, SYDVKM. This CDR3 spans 15 amino acids. Written as DNA, the CDR3 is TGTGCCAGCAGTCTTGTCGACAGGGTTGGCTATGGCTACACCTTC. Protein product: CASSLVDRVGYGYTF.

This clonotype was recorded a few times. The rearrangement joins TRBV6-1 to TRBJ1-5; TRBD1 aligns across 12 bases. From germline, CDR1 is MNHNS and CDR2 SASEGT. The V and J ends lost 3 bases and 7 bases, in that order; junction bases with no gene match: 10. This CDR3 spans 17 amino acids. CDR3 bases: TGTGCCAGCAGTGAGAGGGGGACAGGGGGCGCGGGGCAGCCCCAGCATTTT. Its protein product is CASSERGTGGAGQPQHF.

The chain recombines TRBV2 with TRBJ2-7, with 7 bases aligning to TRBD1. Germline lookup yields CDR1 SNHLY and CDR2 FYNNEI. The V and J ends lost 3 bases and 3 bases, in that order; junction bases with no gene match: 8. There are 15 residues in the CDR3. Written as DNA, the CDR3 is TGTGCCAGCAGTGAGGCCACTGGGACAGACTACGAGCAGTACTTC. Translating it yields CASSEATGTDYEQYF.

This clonotype was detected many times. V and J are TRBV20-1 and TRBJ2-5, with 11 bases lining up with TRBD2. The length of the CDR3 is 13 residues. With 3 bases clipped from V and 5 bases from J, the junction kept 2 bases outside the gene matches. Per the germline V gene, CDR1 is DFQATT and CDR2 is SNEGSKA (reference sequence). For the CDR3, the DNA is TGCAGTGCTAGGACTAGCGGGACTGAGACCCAGTACTTC. It encodes CSARTSGTETQYF.

This clonotype was found many times. The genes are TRBV7-8 and TRBJ1-1; no reliable D call. Trimming pared 3 bases from V and 3 bases from J, leaving 8 bases between. Germline V gene lookup returns CDR1 SGHVS and CDR2 FQNEAQ. CDR3 length equals 13 residues. In DNA, the CDR3 is TGTGCCAGCAGCTTTTCTGAAGACACTGAAGCTTTCTTT. Translated, it gives CASSFSEDTEAFF.

The V gene is TRBV29-1, the J gene TRBJ1-2; no reliable D call. This CDR3 spans 15 amino acids. CDR1 and CDR2 (germline): SQVTM, ANQGSEA. V was shortened by 7 bases and J by 1 base, with 19 bases between the two germline ends. This chain's CDR3 is CSGSPEGAHNYGYTF. Here the CDR3 DNA reads TGCAGCGGTTCGCCCGAGGGAGCTCATAACTATGGCTACACCTTC.

This clonotype was seen many times. The chain couples TRBV20-1 to TRBJ2-5; TRBD2 agrees at 13 bases. This CDR3 comprises 17 residues. V was pared by 4 bases and J by 7 bases, with 15 bases of the junction left unmatched. Germline CDR1 DFQATT, CDR2 SNEGSKA (reference sequence). Written as DNA, the CDR3 is TGCAGTGCTACGCTCTTACCGACTAGCGGGAGGTTGCGGACCCAGTACTTC. It specifies CSATLLPTSGRLRTQYF.

Regarding this clonotype: This likely comes from a read error, as the CDR3 has no conserved phenylalanine or tryptophan at its end. Because the CDR3's place on the DNA is in doubt, the DNA is left out and the CDR3 is given as listed by TCRdb. The J gene is TRBJ1-3, the V gene TRBV20-1. Per the germline V gene, CDR1 is DFQATT and CDR2 is SNEGSKA (reference sequence). The length of the CDR3 is 11 amino acids, counting both ends. CDR3 sequence reads: CSAREAGAGPT.

There are many counts of this clonotype. V and J are TRBV6-6 and TRBJ1-1; unclear D gene. The CDR3 is made up of 14 amino acids. The V end was cut by 2 bases, the J end by 1 base, with 8 bases between. The V gene's germline CDR1 is MNHNY and CDR2 SVGAGI (reference sequence). The CDR3 DNA follows: TGTGCCAGCAGTTACGAGCGGCAGAACACTGAAGCTTTCTTT. Protein sequence: CASSYERQNTEAFF.

This clonotype was observed once. This chain joins TRBV2 and TRBJ1-5; D is undetermined. V was clipped by 6 bases and J by 2 bases, with 8 bases between them. The germline CDR1 and CDR2 sequences are SNHLY and FYNNEI. The CDR3 totals 13 residues. The chain's CDR3 is CASSSSGNQPQHF. The CDR3 DNA reads TGTGCCAGCAGCAGTTCGGGCAATCAGCCCCAGCATTTT.

J is TRBJ1-1 and V is TRBV7-9, with no clear D. Trimming took off 2 bases at V and 6 bases at J, with 13 bases between the two ends. The germline gives CDR1 SEHNR, CDR2 FQNEAQ (reference sequence). The CDR3 totals 14 residues. The CDR3 sequence is CASSLYPNSPEAFF. As DNA, the CDR3 is TGTGCCAGCAGCTTATACCCAAACAGCCCTGAAGCTTTCTTT.

The chain is built from TRBV7-9 and TRBJ1-6; D gene uncertain. The germline V and J ends were trimmed by 4 bases and 7 bases, with 5 bases remaining between them. Germline V gene lookup returns CDR1 SEHNR and CDR2 FQNEAQ (reference sequence). This CDR3 spans 12 amino acids. The CDR3 loop is CASSSGNSPLHF. Written as DNA, the CDR3 is TGTGCCAGCAGCTCTGGGAATTCACCCCTCCACTTT. Looking up the rest from reference TRBV7-9 and TRBJ1-6 gives the full variable domain: DTGVSQNPRHKITKRGQNVTFRCDPISEHNRLYWYRQTLGQGPEFLTYFQNEAQLEKSRLLSDRFSAERPKGSFSTLEIQRTEQGDSAMYLCASSSGNSPLHFGNGTRLTVT.

This clonotype has only a few counts. V usage is TRBV10-3 and J usage is TRBJ1-5; no reliable D call. The CDR3 covers 16 residues. Germline CDR1 and CDR2: ENHRY and SYGVKD. Trimming cost V 3 bases and J 1 base, with 13 bases left between them. The CDR3 nucleotides read TGTGCCATCAGTGATTTTGGGGTTGGAAGCAATCAGCCCCAGCATTTT. Amino acid sequence: CAISDFGVGSNQPQHF.

The chain combines TRBV7-8 with TRBJ1-1; no clear D. Germline lookup yields CDR1 SGHVS and CDR2 FQNEAQ. V lost 2 bases and J 8 bases, leaving 6 bases between the germline ends. This CDR3 comprises 11 residues. Here the CDR3 reads CASSLNIEAFF. The CDR3 DNA reads as TGTGCCAGCAGCTTAAACATAGAAGCTTTCTTT.

The chain couples TRBV6-5 to TRBJ2-7; D uncertain. The CDR3 is 10 residues long. Germline V lookup: CDR1 MNHEY, CDR2 SVGAGI. V lost 6 bases and J 4 bases, leaving 4 bases between the germline ends. The CDR3 DNA follows: TGTGCCAGCAGCGATTACGAGCAGTACTTC. Encoded protein: CASSDYEQYF.

The J gene is TRBJ1-5, the V gene TRBV28; TRBD1 is a possible D gene (5 bases). Per germline, CDR1 MDHEN and CDR2 SYDVKM. The CDR3 totals 12 residues. Deletions cut 6 bases from V and 7 bases from J, with 10 bases between. CDR3 loop: CASREQEQPQHF. In DNA, the CDR3 is TGTGCCAGCAGAGAACAGGAGCAGCCCCAGCATTTT.

As regards this clonotype: The CDR3 does not close with the conserved phenylalanine or tryptophan, likely indicating a read error. V gene TRBV7-9 combines with J gene TRBJ1-5; tentative D call: TRBD1 (6 bases). V was trimmed by 5 bases and J by 7 bases, leaving 12 bases between them. The CDR3 totals 13 residues. Per germline, CDR1 SEHNR and CDR2 FQNEAQ (reference sequence). The CDR3 region is CASSPTGLQPQHL. The CDR3 coding sequence is TGTGCCAGCAGCCCAACAGGGTTGCAGCCCCAGCATCTT.

This chain links TRBV15 with TRBJ2-7; D possibly corresponds to TRBD2 (6 bases). V was trimmed by 0 bases and J by 6 bases, leaving 15 bases between them. Germline V gives CDR1 LNHNV, CDR2 YYDKDF (reference sequence). This CDR3 has 15 residues. The CDR3 DNA reads as TGTGCCACCAGCAGAGATCGGGGGTGGGGGGTCGAGCAGTACTTC. It yields the protein CATSRDRGWGVEQYF. Full variable domain (missing parts from reference TRBV15 and TRBJ2-7): DAMVIQNPRYQVTQFGKPVTLSCSQTLNHNVMYWYQQKSSQAPKLLFHYYDKDFNNEADTPDNFQSRRPNTSFCFLDIRSPGLGDTAMYLCATSRDRGWGVEQYFGPGTRLTVT.

This clonotype was observed many times. The chain recombines TRBV7-8 with TRBJ2-7; D not resolved. V lost 0 bases and J lost 6, with 6 bases in between. The CDR3 totals 12 residues. CDR1 and CDR2 from the germline V gene are SGHVS and FQNEAQ. CDR3 sequence: CASSLADGEQYF. The DNA for the CDR3 is TGTGCCAGCAGCTTAGCTGATGGCGAGCAGTACTTC.

This clonotype was detected only a few times. The gene calls are TRBV28 and TRBJ2-7, with TRBD2 matching over 7 bases. The CDR3 consists of 13 residues. Germline V gene data show CDR1 as MDHEN and CDR2 as SYDVKM. Trimming at V came to 10 bases and at J to 6 bases, leaving 12 bases not matched to a gene. CDR3 amino acids: CATKRGSAGEQYF. In DNA, the CDR3 is TGTGCCACCAAGCGGGGTTCGGCCGGCGAGCAGTACTTC.

This chain uses TRBV10-2 with TRBJ2-5, with 10 nucleotides matching TRBD2. Trimming took 4 bases from V and 1 from J; bases not matched to a gene: 6. The CDR3 is made up of 16 amino acids. Germline-derived CDR1 and CDR2 are WSHSY and SAAADI. DNA of the CDR3: TGCGCCAGCAGTGCGCTTTTAGCGGGAGGCCAAGAGACCCAGTACTTC. It codes for CASSALLAGGQETQYF.

The rearrangement joins TRBV7-9 to TRBJ1-3; D gene ambiguous. Germline V gives CDR1 SEHNR, CDR2 FQNEAQ (reference sequence). The CDR3 has 16 residues. Trimming removed 6 bases from V and 0 bases from J, with 15 bases in between. The CDR3 reads CASRSKRLASGNTIYF. The CDR3 bases are TGTGCCAGCAGATCCAAGAGACTGGCCTCTGGAAACACCATATATTTT.

This clonotype was seen more than once but under ten times. V and J are TRBV12-3 or TRBV12-4 and TRBJ1-6, with 10 nucleotides matching TRBD1. With 6 bases clipped from V and 7 bases from J, the junction kept 6 bases outside the gene matches. This CDR3 has 15 amino acids. CDR3 amino acids: CASSGGQGWNSPLHF. Here the CDR3 DNA reads TGTGCCAGCAGCGGGGGACAGGGGTGGAATTCACCCCTCCACTTT.